A single sample is the source of the 18 T cell receptor beta chains below, sequenced in a study of cytomegalovirus exposure and HLA in healthy donors. TCRdb's copy holds only in-frame clones and misses some; the assay was immunoSEQ multiplex PCR. The table has 75,000 to 85,000 clones, approximately 91% seen once; the top ten hold 2% to 2.5%. The sequencing input was PBMCs. All receptors come from a man in his thirties or forties in good health and CMV-seronegative.

The chain recombines TRBV28 with TRBJ2-7, with TRBD1 identical over 10 bases. The CDR3 extends over 20 amino acids. In germline, CDR1 is MDHEN, CDR2 SYDVKM. V lost 3 bases to trimming and J lost 7 bases; unmatched junction nucleotides: 24. The CDR3 is CASSFRDRGRVMVQNYEQYF. DNA of the CDR3: TGTGCCAGCAGTTTTAGGGACAGGGGTCGGGTTATGGTCCAAAACTATGAGCAGTACTTC. The full variable domain, with the rest looked up from reference TRBV28 and TRBJ2-7, is DVKVTQSSRYLVKRTGEKVFLECVQDMDHENMFWYRQDPGLGLRLIYFSYDVKMKEKGDIPEGYSVSREKKERFSLILESASTNQTSMYLCASSFRDRGRVMVQNYEQYFGPGTRLTVT.

The J gene is TRBJ1-1, the V gene TRBV27; unclear D gene. Germline CDR1 and CDR2: MNHEY and SMNVEV (reference sequence). This CDR3 contains 14 residues. Trimming stripped 0 bases from V and 1 base from J, with 6 bases between. This CDR3 is CASSLSGKNTEAFF. CDR3 sequence (DNA): TGTGCCAGCAGTTTATCGGGCAAGAACACTGAAGCTTTCTTT.

In DNA form, the CDR3 reads TGCGCCAACCTGAGACAGGGGGAATCCTACGAGCAGTACTTC. Its protein product is CANLRQGESYEQYF. The gene calls are TRBV5-1 and TRBJ2-7; 9 nucleotides agree with TRBD1. Trimming at V came to 9 bases and at J to 1 base, leaving 8 bases not matched to a gene. Germline assignment: CDR1 SGHRS and CDR2 YFSETQ. The CDR3 is 14 amino acids.

The rearrangement links TRBV27 to TRBJ2-7, with D maybe TRBD1 (5 bases). This CDR3 has 17 amino acids. Germline V gene lookup returns CDR1 MNHEY and CDR2 SMNVEV (reference sequence). V was shortened by 2 bases and J by 6 bases, with 23 bases between the two germline ends. Here the CDR3 DNA reads TGTGCCAGCAGTTTACTGGCCCTGGGGCTAGGTGTGGGCGAGCAGTACTTC. Translation gives CASSLLALGLGVGEQYF.

The sample holds one count of this clone. The V and J genes are TRBV10-2 and TRBJ2-5; D uncertain. The V gene lost 7 bases and the J gene lost 1 base, with 10 bases spanning the gap. The CDR3 totals 13 residues. The germline V gene encodes CDR1 WSHSY and CDR2 SAAADI. CDR3 DNA: TGCGCCAGCATGAAAGCTACCCAAGAGACCCAGTACTTC. It translates to CASMKATQETQYF.

This sequence joins TRBV5-1 and TRBJ2-1; D possibly corresponds to TRBD1 (6 bases). Germline lookup yields CDR1 SGHRS and CDR2 YFSETQ. There are 15 residues in the CDR3. The V end lost 4 bases, the J end lost 5 bases, and 16 bases lay between the germline ends. CDR3 nucleotide sequence: TGCGCCAGCAGCATCACAGGGATTACTAACAATGAGCAGTTCTTC. Translation gives CASSITGITNNEQFF.

This clone was seen once. The genes are TRBV6-5 and TRBJ2-5; 12 bases match TRBD2. With 5 bases clipped from V and 5 bases from J, the junction kept 3 bases outside the gene matches. The CDR3 is 14 amino acids. Germline V gives CDR1 MNHEY, CDR2 SVGAGI. The CDR3 protein is CASSLAGGRETQYF. The CDR3 DNA sequence: TGTGCCAGCAGTCTAGCGGGGGGGCGGGAGACCCAGTACTTC.

Written as DNA, the CDR3 is TGTGCCAGCAGTTACTTCCGGGACAGAGACGAGCAGTACTTC. Translation gives CASSYFRDRDEQYF. The chain links TRBV6-5 to TRBJ2-7; 7 nucleotides agree with TRBD1. From germline, CDR1 is MNHEY and CDR2 SVGAGI. The CDR3 has 14 amino acids. V trimming: 1 base; J trimming: 5 bases; junction bases outside the gene matches: 5.

The chain employs TRBV6-6 and TRBJ2-7; D possibly corresponds to TRBD2 (5 bases). The CDR3 is 12 amino acids. In germline, CDR1 is MNHNY, CDR2 SVGAGI (reference sequence). V shed 8 bases and J shed 2 bases, with 10 bases lying between them. For the CDR3, the DNA is TGTGCCAGCTGGAGGCAGCCCTACGAGCAGTACTTC. Encoded protein: CASWRQPYEQYF.

V is TRBV5-1 and J is TRBJ2-1, with 8 positions matching TRBD2. The CDR3 loop spans 15 amino acids. Germline values: CDR1 SGHRS, CDR2 YFSETQ. The V gene end was trimmed by 4 bases and the J gene end by 5 bases; junction bases not matched to a gene: 8. The CDR3: CASSPGSGGDNEQFF. The CDR3 DNA reads TGCGCCAGCAGCCCGGGGAGCGGGGGCGACAATGAGCAGTTCTTC.

There are a few counts of this clone. The rearrangement joins TRBV28 to TRBJ1-5; D is unclear. The CDR3 spans 12 residues. V lost 11 bases to trimming and J lost 2 bases, with 10 bases between them. The V gene's germline CDR1 is MDHEN and CDR2 SYDVKM. CDR3 in amino acids: CAARGGNQPQHF. Here the CDR3 DNA reads TGTGCCGCCCGGGGAGGCAATCAGCCCCAGCATTTT.

The J gene is TRBJ1-1, the V gene TRBV15, with no clear D. Germline V lookup: CDR1 LNHNV, CDR2 YYDKDF (reference sequence). The CDR3 is made up of 14 amino acids. Trimming stripped 1 base from V and 0 bases from J, with 6 bases between. CDR3 coding DNA: TGTGCCACCAGCAGAGCAAGAGTGAACACTGAAGCTTTCTTT. Its protein is CATSRARVNTEAFF.

This rearrangement joins TRBV4-2 to TRBJ1-5, with D maybe TRBD1 (5 bases). The germline V gene encodes CDR1 LGHNA and CDR2 YNFKEQ. CDR3 size: 14 residues. V gave up 0 bases and J gave up 7 bases, with 10 bases separating them. Here the CDR3 reads CASSQDGSGQPQHF. The CDR3 bases are TGTGCCAGCAGCCAAGATGGGTCAGGGCAGCCCCAGCATTTT.

This chain connects TRBV21-1 to TRBJ2-7; the table names TRBD2, a call not compared with the DNA. TRBV21-1 is a pseudogene. The CDR3 runs to 14 residues. The CDR3 loop is CASIEAGLSYEQYF. CDR3 nucleotide sequence: TGTGCCAGCATTGAGGCGGGCCTCTCCTACGAGCAGTACTTC.

The chain links TRBV4-2 to TRBJ1-4; 7 positions agree with TRBD1. Per germline, CDR1 LGHNA and CDR2 YNFKEQ. V shed 3 bases and J 4 bases; nucleotides not matched to a gene: 14. The CDR3 is 18 residues long. The DNA of the CDR3 is TGTGCCAGCAGCCAGGAAGCCCAATTGACAGGGAGTAATGAAAAACTGTTTTTT. This encodes CASSQEAQLTGSNEKLFF.

The chain combines TRBV5-1 with TRBJ1-2, with TRBD1 matching over 8 bases. The CDR3 is 13 amino acids. CDR1 is SGHRS, CDR2 YFSETQ, per germline. The junction had 4 bases not matched to a gene; V was cut back by 1 base and J by 8 bases. In DNA form, the CDR3 reads TGCGCCAGCAGCTTGCTGGACAGGGTCGGCTACACCTTC. It is translated as CASSLLDRVGYTF. The whole variable domain, filled in from reference TRBV5-1 and TRBJ1-2, reads KAGVTQTPRYLIKTRGQQVTLSCSPISGHRSVSWYQQTPGQGLQFLFEYFSETQRNKGNFPGRFSGRQFSNSRSEMNVSTLELGDSALYLCASSLLDRVGYTFGSGTRLTVV.

The gene calls are TRBV7-2 and TRBJ1-2, with a possible D match to TRBD1 (6 bases). Germline CDR1 and CDR2: SGHTA and FQGNSA. Trimming pared 4 bases from V and 10 bases from J, leaving 22 bases between. This CDR3 is built from 15 residues. Here the CDR3 DNA reads TGTGCCAGCAGCTCGTTTAGGGGGATTGCTGGGATCTACACCTTC. Translated, it gives CASSSFRGIAGIYTF.

The chain links TRBV20-1 to TRBJ1-2; a weak D match, TRBD1 (5 bases). The CDR3 spans 11 residues. The germline V and J ends were trimmed by 7 bases and 5 bases, with 11 bases remaining between them. Germline assignment: CDR1 DFQATT and CDR2 SNEGSKA (reference sequence). CDR3 DNA: TGCAGTGTCCCTGACAGTTATGGCTACACCTTC. Encoded protein: CSVPDSYGYTF.